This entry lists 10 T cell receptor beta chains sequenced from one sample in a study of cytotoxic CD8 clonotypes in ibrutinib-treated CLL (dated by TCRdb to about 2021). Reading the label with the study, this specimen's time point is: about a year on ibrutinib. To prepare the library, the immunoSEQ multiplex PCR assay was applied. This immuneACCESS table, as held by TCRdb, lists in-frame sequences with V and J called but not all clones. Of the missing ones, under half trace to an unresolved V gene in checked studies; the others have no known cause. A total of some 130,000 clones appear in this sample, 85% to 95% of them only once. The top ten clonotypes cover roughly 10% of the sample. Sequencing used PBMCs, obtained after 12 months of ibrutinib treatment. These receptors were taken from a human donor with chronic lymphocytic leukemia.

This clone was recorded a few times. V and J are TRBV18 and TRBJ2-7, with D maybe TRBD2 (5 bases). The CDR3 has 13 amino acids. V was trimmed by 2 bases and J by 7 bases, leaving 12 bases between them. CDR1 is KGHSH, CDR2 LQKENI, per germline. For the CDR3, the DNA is TGTGCCAGCTCACCAAGACGGGATTGGGAGCAGTACTTC. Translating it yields CASSPRRDWEQYF.

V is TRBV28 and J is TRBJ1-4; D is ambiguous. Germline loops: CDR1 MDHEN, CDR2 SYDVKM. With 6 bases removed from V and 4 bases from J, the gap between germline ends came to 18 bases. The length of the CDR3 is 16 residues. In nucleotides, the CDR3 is TGTGCCAGCAGCTCCGTCGGGAAGGGCGGTAATGAAAAACTGTTTTTT. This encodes CASSSVGKGGNEKLFF.

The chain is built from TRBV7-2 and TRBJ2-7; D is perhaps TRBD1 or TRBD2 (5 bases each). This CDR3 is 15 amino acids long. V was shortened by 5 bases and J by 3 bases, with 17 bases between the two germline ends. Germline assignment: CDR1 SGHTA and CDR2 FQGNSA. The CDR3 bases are TGTGCCAGCAGCCCTCCTCCCGGGACCCTCTACGAGCAGTACTTC. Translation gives CASSPPPGTLYEQYF.

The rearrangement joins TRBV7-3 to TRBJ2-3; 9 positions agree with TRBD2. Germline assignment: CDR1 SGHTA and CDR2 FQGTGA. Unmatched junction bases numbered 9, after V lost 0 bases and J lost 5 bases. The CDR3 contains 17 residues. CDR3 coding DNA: TGTGCCAGCAGCTTAACGGGGCCAGCGGGAGGCCAAGATACGCAGTATTTT. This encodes CASSLTGPAGGQDTQYF.

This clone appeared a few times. CDR3: CASSLGPRNEQYF. The CDR3 region has the DNA TGTGCCAGCAGTTTAGGCCCGAGGAACGAGCAGTACTTC. J is TRBJ2-7 and V is TRBV27; no firm D call. The germline V and J ends were trimmed by 2 bases and 5 bases, with 10 bases remaining between them. The CDR3 totals 13 residues. Germline V CDR1 and CDR2: MNHEY, SMNVEV (reference sequence).

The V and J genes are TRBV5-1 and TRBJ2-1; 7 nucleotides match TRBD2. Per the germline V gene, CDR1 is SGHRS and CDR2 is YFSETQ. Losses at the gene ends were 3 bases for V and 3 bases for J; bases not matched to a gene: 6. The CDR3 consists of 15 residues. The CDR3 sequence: CASSWWSSGYNEQFF. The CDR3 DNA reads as TGCGCCAGCAGCTGGTGGTCTAGCGGCTACAATGAGCAGTTCTTC.

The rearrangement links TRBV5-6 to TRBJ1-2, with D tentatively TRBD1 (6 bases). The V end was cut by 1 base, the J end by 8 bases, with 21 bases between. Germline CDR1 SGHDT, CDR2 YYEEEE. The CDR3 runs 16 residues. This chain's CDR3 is CASSLSSGATTGGYTF. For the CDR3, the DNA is TGTGCCAGCAGCTTGAGCTCGGGGGCGACAACTGGGGGCTACACCTTC.

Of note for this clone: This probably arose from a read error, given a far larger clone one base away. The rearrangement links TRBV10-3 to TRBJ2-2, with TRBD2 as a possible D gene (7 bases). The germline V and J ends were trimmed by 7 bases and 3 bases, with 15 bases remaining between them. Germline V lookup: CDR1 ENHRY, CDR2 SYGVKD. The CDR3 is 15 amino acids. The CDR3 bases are TGTGCCATCAAGGGGGGGGGCCAGCACACCGGGGAGCTGTTTTTT. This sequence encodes CAIKGGGQHTGELFF.

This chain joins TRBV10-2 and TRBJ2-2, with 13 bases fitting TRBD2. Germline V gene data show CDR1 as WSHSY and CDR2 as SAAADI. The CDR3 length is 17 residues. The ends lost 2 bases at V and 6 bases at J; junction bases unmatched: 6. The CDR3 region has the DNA TGCGCCAGCAGTGAGCGCGGACTAGCGGGAGCTGCCGGGGAGCTGTTTTTT. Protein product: CASSERGLAGAAGELFF.

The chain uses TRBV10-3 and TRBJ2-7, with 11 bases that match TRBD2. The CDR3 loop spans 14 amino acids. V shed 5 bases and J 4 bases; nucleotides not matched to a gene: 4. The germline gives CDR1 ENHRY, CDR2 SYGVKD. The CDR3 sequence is CAISSGTSGYEQYF. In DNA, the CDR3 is TGTGCCATCAGTTCCGGGACTAGCGGATACGAGCAGTACTTC.